Listed below are T cell receptor beta chains from one sample, sequenced in a study of response to subunit inactivated influenza vaccine. Using its own MiXCR run on the RT-PCR reads, TCRdb lists one record per CDR3 protein. The table includes approximately 520,000 distinct CDR3 sequences, around 25% detected once. The sample was CD4+ T cells sorted from PBMCs, taken more than 4 days after vaccination. The source of these receptors is a man in his fifties or sixties who received an inactivated influenza vaccine. Each CDR3 is given with its conserved first and last residue. The D gene is left open where the match is weak. A row's size may be missing; if present it is once, few, many or a size class.

V	size	D	J	CDR3	DNA
TRBV20-1	few	-	TRBJ2-3	CSANLGTDTQYF	TGCAGTGCTAATCTAGGTACAGATACGCAGTATTTT
TRBV7-9	-	-	TRBJ2-1	CASSLSIAGAGNEQFF	TGTGCCAGCAGCTTATCCATCGCGGGGGCGGGAAATGAGCAGTTCTTC
TRBV20-1	-	TRBD2	TRBJ2-1	CCARDYRASGPYNEQFF	TGCTGTGCTAGAGATTATAGGGCTAGCGGACCCTACAATGAGCAGTTCTTC
TRBV30	-	TRBD2	TRBJ2-7	CAWRTGTSGYEQYF	TGTGCCTGGAGAACCGGGACTAGCGGATACGAGCAGTACTTC
TRBV6-2/TRBV6-3	few	-	TRBJ1-6	CASRPRVSNSPLHF	TGTGCCAGCAGGCCCAGGGTGAGTAATTCACCCCTCCACTTT
TRBV5-1	-	-	TRBJ2-5	CASSSIQDSVGGETQYF	TGCGCCAGCAGTTCCATCCAGGACAGTGTCGGGGGAGAGACCCAGTACTTC
TRBV29-1	few	-	TRBJ1-2	CSVQGGANYGYTF	TGCAGCGTTCAAGGGGGAGCCAACTATGGCTACACCTTC
TRBV7-3	-	TRBD2	TRBJ2-7	CASSLHAGGLSEQYF	TGTGCCAGCAGCTTACATGCGGGAGGGCTAAGCGAGCAGTACTTC
TRBV20-1	few	-	TRBJ2-7	CSASGSRRSYEQYF	TGCAGTGCTAGCGGGAGTCGAAGGTCCTACGAGCAGTACTTC
TRBV10-3	-	-	TRBJ2-7	CATLSGTEGYEQYF	TGTGCCACCCTATCTGGGACGGAAGGCTACGAGCAGTACTTC
TRBV5-1	few	-	TRBJ1-4	CASSLVRSATNEKLFF	TGCGCCAGCAGCTTGGTTCGGAGCGCAACTAATGAAAAACTGTTTTTT
TRBV4-3	-	-	TRBJ2-2	CASSQDGGVKSGELFF	TGCGCCAGCAGCCAAGACGGGGGAGTGAAATCCGGGGAGCTGTTTTTT
TRBV5-6	few	TRBD2	TRBJ2-5	CASSWGPSGSFRETQYF	TGTGCCAGCAGCTGGGGGCCTAGCGGGAGTTTTAGAGAGACCCAGTACTTC
TRBV30	-	-	TRBJ2-7	CAWSVPEESYEQYF	TGTGCCTGGAGTGTACCTGAAGAATCCTACGAGCAGTACTTC
TRBV12-3/TRBV12-4	few	TRBD1	TRBJ2-4	CASSPRTGGNIQYF	TGTGCCAGCAGTCCTAGGACAGGGGGAAACATTCAGTACTTC
TRBV29-1	few	TRBD1	TRBJ2-7	CSVERDRGPPYEQYF	TGCAGCGTTGAACGGGACAGGGGGCCCCCCTACGAGCAGTACTTC
TRBV7-2	few	TRBD2	TRBJ2-1	CASSLQGLAGSSEQFF	TGTGCCAGCAGCTTACAGGGGTTAGCGGGGTCCAGTGAGCAGTTCTTC
TRBV20-1	-	TRBD2	TRBJ2-7	CSARAQGLAGPYEQYF	TGCAGTGCTAGAGCCCAAGGACTAGCGGGTCCCTACGAGCAGTACTTC
TRBV7-9	many	-	TRBJ1-6	CASSLASGNSPLHF	TGTGCCAGCAGCTTAGCCTCAGGGAATTCACCCCTCCACTTT
TRBV20-1	-	-	TRBJ2-7	CSARDLTSSHEQYF	TGCAGTGCTAGAGACCTGACTAGTTCCCACGAGCAGTACTTC
TRBV29-1	few	-	TRBJ2-1	CSVEALVGGEQFF	TGCAGCGTTGAGGCCTTAGTGGGGGGTGAGCAGTTCTTC
TRBV4-3	-	-	TRBJ2-1	CASSQDRTSSYNEQFF	TGCGCCAGCAGCCAAGACAGAACGAGCTCCTACAATGAGCAGTTCTTC
TRBV9	-	-	TRBJ1-6	CASSGTASPNSPLHF	TGTGCCAGCAGCGGGACGGCTTCCCCTAATTCACCCCTCCACTTT
TRBV5-5	few	TRBD1	TRBJ1-5	CASSFSGTGNQPQHF	TGTGCCAGCAGCTTTTCCGGGACAGGCAATCAGCCCCAGCATTTT
TRBV3-1	-	TRBD1	TRBJ2-7	CASSQGTGGYYEQYF	TGTGCCAGCAGCCAAGGGACAGGGGGCTACTACGAGCAGTACTTC
TRBV5-1	-	TRBD1	TRBJ2-1	CASSPKVGQGAIEQFF	TGCGCCAGCAGCCCAAAGGTGGGACAGGGGGCAATTGAGCAGTTCTTC
TRBV12-3/TRBV12-4	many	TRBD1	TRBJ1-2	CASSPDRAYGYTF	TGTGCCAGCAGTCCTGACAGGGCCTATGGCTACACCTTC
TRBV7-2	-	-	TRBJ1-6	CASSLGGRDNSPLHF	TGTGCCAGCAGCTTAGGGGGCAGGGATAATTCACCCCTCCACTTT
TRBV11-2	-	-	TRBJ2-3	CASRDSLSTDTQYF	TGTGCCAGCAGGGACAGCCTTAGCACAGATACGCAGTATTTT
TRBV12-3/TRBV12-4	few	-	TRBJ1-4	CASSLRASGEKLFF	TGTGCCAGCAGCCTGAGGGCCTCTGGTGAAAAACTGTTTTTT
TRBV12-3/TRBV12-4	-	-	TRBJ1-6	CASSWAGTNHSPLHF	TGTGCCAGCAGTTGGGCGGGGACAAACCATTCACCCCTCCACTTT
TRBV5-6	-	-	TRBJ2-1	CASSLSQGSSYNEQFF	TGTGCCAGCAGCTTGTCTCAGGGGAGCTCCTACAATGAGCAGTTCTTC
TRBV20-1	many	TRBD1	TRBJ1-6	CSARWDSKHHF	TGCAGTGCTCGCTGGGACAGTAAACACCACTTT
TRBV20-1	few	TRBD2	TRBJ2-3	CSARLSGSTDTQYF	TGCAGTGCTAGACTTAGCGGGAGCACAGATACGCAGTATTTT
TRBV11-2	once	-	TRBJ2-1	CASSPPDSRREQFF	TGTGCCAGCAGCCCTCCGGACAGCCGGCGCGAGCAGTTCTTC